This T cell receptor beta chain was documented in a study of T cell responses to AZD1222 COVID-19 vaccine. Whole-study findings and limits: No day 14 peak samples; only post-peak repertoires were characterized. It was only six AZD1222 recipients who were seropositive at baseline.

The germline CDR1 and CDR2 sequences are KGHDR and SFDVKD. This CDR3 contains 17 residues. Trimming removed 3 bases from V and 4 bases from J, with 20 bases in between. A word on this clone: Antigen: not known.

Generated by immunoSEQ multiplex PCR, the TCRdb table keeps only in-frame clones and is missing some. This table holds approximately 4,600 clones, about 91% found once. This chain connects TRBV24-1 to TRBJ1-2; possibly TRBD1 for D (5 bases). This TCR was recovered from an adult who received the AZD1222 COVID-19 vaccine. The source was peripheral blood, collected 28 days after the second AZD1222 dose. CDR3 bases: TGTGCCACCAGTGATCCCTCAGGGCCCGGACCACTCTATGGCTACACCTTC. Translated, it gives CATSDPSGPGPLYGYTF.